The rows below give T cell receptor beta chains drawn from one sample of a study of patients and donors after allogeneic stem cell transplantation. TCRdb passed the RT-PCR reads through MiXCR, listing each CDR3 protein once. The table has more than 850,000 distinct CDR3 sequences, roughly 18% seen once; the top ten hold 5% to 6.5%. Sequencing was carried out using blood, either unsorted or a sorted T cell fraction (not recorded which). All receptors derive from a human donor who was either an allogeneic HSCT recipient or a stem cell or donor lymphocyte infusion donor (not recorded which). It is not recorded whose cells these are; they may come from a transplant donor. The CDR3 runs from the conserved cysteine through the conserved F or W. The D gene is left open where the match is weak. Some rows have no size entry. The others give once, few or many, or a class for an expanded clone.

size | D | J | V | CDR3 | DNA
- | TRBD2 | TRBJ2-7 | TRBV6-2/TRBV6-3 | CASGGEFGRAGYEQYF | TGTGCCAGTGGGGGAGAATTCGGGAGGGCCGGCTACGAGCAGTACTTC
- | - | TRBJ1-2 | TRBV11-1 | CASSLGMEGNGYTF | TGTGCCAGCAGCTTGGGTATGGAGGGGAATGGCTACACCTTC
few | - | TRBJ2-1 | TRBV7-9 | CASSLTGVSEQFF | TGTGCCAGCAGCTTGACAGGAGTTTCTGAGCAGTTCTTC
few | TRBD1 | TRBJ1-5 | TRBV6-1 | CASSGGQGSYYQPQHF | TGTGCCAGCAGTGGGGGACAGGGATCGTATTATCAGCCCCAGCATTTT
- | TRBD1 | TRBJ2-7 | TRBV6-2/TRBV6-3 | CASFGQGYEQYF | TGTGCCAGCTTTGGACAGGGTTACGAGCAGTACTTC
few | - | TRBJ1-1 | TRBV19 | CASSISPTEGNTEAFF | TGTGCCAGTAGTATCTCGCCTACAGAGGGAAACACTGAAGCTTTCTTT
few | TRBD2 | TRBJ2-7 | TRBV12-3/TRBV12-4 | CASSLLGGGAYEQYF | TGTGCCAGCAGTCTCCTGGGCGGGGGGGCCTACGAGCAGTACTTC
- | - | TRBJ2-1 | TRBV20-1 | CSARDRWLEQFF | TGCAGTGCTAGAGATCGATGGTTGGAGCAGTTCTTC
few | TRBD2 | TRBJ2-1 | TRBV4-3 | CASSQEWGLGNEQFF | TGCGCCAGCAGCCAAGAATGGGGACTAGGCAATGAGCAGTTCTTC
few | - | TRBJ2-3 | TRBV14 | CASSQDRGAPDTQYF | TGTGCCAGCAGCCAAGACAGGGGTGCCCCAGATACGCAGTATTTT
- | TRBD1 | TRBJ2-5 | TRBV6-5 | CAGSYGTGEWETQYF | TGTGCCGGCAGTTACGGGACAGGGGAGTGGGAGACCCAGTACTTC
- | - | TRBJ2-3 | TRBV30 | CAWSSARPDTQYF | TGTGCCTGGAGTTCCGCACGGCCAGATACGCAGTATTTT
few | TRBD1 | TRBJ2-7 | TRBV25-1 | CASSGRDRGPLEQYF | TGTGCCAGCAGTGGACGAGACAGGGGGCCCCTCGAGCAGTACTTC
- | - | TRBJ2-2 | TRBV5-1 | CASSPWTAELNTGELFF | TGCGCCAGCAGCCCGTGGACGGCCGAACTGAACACCGGGGAGCTGTTTTTT
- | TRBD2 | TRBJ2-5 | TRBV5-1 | CASSLSVLAGESETQYF | TGCGCCAGCAGCTTGTCAGTTCTAGCGGGGGAATCGGAGACCCAGTACTTC
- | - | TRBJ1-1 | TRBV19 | CASSPGKTGNTEAFF | TGTGCCAGTAGCCCCGGCAAAACAGGGAACACTGAAGCTTTCTTT
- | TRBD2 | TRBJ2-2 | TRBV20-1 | CSARAWTSGNGAGELFF | TGCAGTGCTAGAGCCTGGACTAGCGGGAATGGAGCCGGGGAGCTGTTTTTT
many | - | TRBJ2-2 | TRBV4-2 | CASSQFSGELFF | TGTGCCAGCAGCCAATTTTCCGGGGAGCTGTTTTTT
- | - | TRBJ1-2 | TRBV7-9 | CASSLELDYGYTF | TGTGCCAGCAGCTTAGAGTTGGACTATGGCTACACCTTC
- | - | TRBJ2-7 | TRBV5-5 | CASSLMVAYTYEQYF | TGTGCCAGCAGCTTGATGGTCGCGTATACCTACGAGCAGTACTTC
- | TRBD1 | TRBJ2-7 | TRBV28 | CASRWGQGYYEQYF | TGTGCCAGCAGATGGGGACAGGGATACTACGAGCAGTACTTC
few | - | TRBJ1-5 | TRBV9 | CASGVSNQPQHF | TGTGCCAGCGGCGTTAGCAATCAGCCCCAGCATTTT
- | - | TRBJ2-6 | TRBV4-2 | CASSQEWNLIGAGANVLTF | TGTGCCAGCAGCCAAGAATGGAACCTCATAGGGGCGGGGGCCAACGTCCTGACTTTC
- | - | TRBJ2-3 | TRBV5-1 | CASSLEGEGPDTQYF | TGCGCCAGCAGCTTGGAGGGGGAGGGTCCAGATACGCAGTATTTT
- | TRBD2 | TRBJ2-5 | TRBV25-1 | CASSQAGRGKWEETQYF | TGTGCCAGCAGCCAAGCGGGGCGGGGGAAATGGGAAGAGACCCAGTACTTC
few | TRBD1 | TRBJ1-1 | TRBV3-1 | CASRRGTVNTEAFF | TGTGCCAGCAGACGAGGGACAGTGAACACTGAAGCTTTCTTT
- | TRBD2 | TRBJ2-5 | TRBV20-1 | CSAVGTSRETQYF | TGCAGTGCTGTCGGGACTAGCCGCGAGACCCAGTACTTC
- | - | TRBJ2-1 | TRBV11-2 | CASIPSYFYNEQFF | TGTGCCAGCATCCCGAGCTACTTTTACAATGAGCAGTTCTTC
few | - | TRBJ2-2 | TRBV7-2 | CASSSFRSGELFF | TGTGCCAGCAGCTCGTTTAGATCCGGGGAGCTGTTTTTT
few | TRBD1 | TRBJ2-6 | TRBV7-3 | CASSPDGTGFSGANVLTF | TGTGCCAGCAGCCCTGATGGGACAGGATTTTCTGGGGCCAACGTCCTGACTTTC
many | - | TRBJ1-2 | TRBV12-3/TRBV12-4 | CASRSPGLGKYGYTF | TGTGCCAGCAGGAGCCCGGGGTTGGGGAAGTATGGCTACACCTTC
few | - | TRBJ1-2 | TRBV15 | CATSRGGVADRTNYGYTF | TGTGCCACCAGCAGAGGGGGAGTTGCGGACAGAACTAACTATGGCTACACCTTC
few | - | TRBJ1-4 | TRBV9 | CASSGGPNEKLFF | TGTGCCAGCAGCGGGGGGCCTAATGAAAAACTGTTTTTT
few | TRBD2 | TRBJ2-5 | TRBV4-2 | CASSQDQLAAKTQYF | TGTGCCAGCAGCCAGGATCAACTAGCGGCCAAGACCCAGTACTTC
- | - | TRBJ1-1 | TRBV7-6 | CASSLDQVNTEAFF | TGTGCCAGCAGCTTAGATCAAGTAAACACTGAAGCTTTCTTT
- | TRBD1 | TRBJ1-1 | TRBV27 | CASSPIGGKVLNTEAFF | TGTGCCAGCAGTCCCATAGGGGGCAAAGTGTTGAACACTGAAGCTTTCTTT
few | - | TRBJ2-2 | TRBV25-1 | CASSGTGPGELFF | TGTGCCAGCAGTGGAACAGGGCCCGGGGAGCTGTTTTTT
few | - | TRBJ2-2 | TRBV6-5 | CASSWTAVPLGGELFF | TGTGCCAGCAGTTGGACAGCCGTCCCTTTAGGCGGGGAGCTGTTTTTT
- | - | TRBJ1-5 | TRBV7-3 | CASSLIGGQPQHF | TGTGCCAGCAGCTTAATTGGGGGTCAGCCCCAGCATTTT
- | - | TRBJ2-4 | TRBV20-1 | CSARDVMEEQYF | TGCAGTGCTAGAGATGTAATGGAGGAGCAGTACTTC
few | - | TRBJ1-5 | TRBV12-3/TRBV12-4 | CASSFATANQPQHF | TGTGCCAGCAGTTTTGCGACGGCTAATCAGCCCCAGCATTTT
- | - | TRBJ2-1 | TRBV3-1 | CASSQVKGAHTSYNEQFF | TGTGCCAGCAGCCAAGTGAAAGGGGCGCACACCTCCTACAATGAGCAGTTCTTC